The 9 T cell receptor beta chains reported below all come from one sample, sequenced in a study of early T cells in non-severe SARS-CoV-2 infection. In TCRdb, the 5' RACE reads were re-called with MiXCR into one record per CDR3 protein. The sample holds about 81,000 distinct CDR3 sequences, 13% to 15% seen once. The sample taken for sequencing was whole blood. All receptors come from an adult who was a healthcare worker with PCR-confirmed SARS-CoV-2 infection or an uninfected control (not recorded which).

In its sample, this clonotype was seen a few times. The V gene is TRBV29-1, the J gene TRBJ2-1; 8 nucleotides match TRBD1. The germline V gene encodes CDR1 SQVTM and CDR2 ANQGSEA. The CDR3 covers 15 residues. V trimming: 6 bases; J trimming: 5 bases; junction bases outside the gene matches: 12. CDR3 sequence reads: CSVGQGVRSNNEQFF. CDR3 coding DNA: TGCAGCGTAGGACAGGGCGTGAGGTCAAACAATGAGCAGTTCTTC.

There are many counts of this clonotype. The chain carries TRBV14 and TRBJ2-1, with 12 bases fitting TRBD2. The junction had 10 bases not matched to a gene; V was cut back by 0 bases and J by 10 bases. The CDR3 covers 17 residues. CDR1 is SGHDN, CDR2 FVKESK, per germline. CDR3 sequence reads: CASSQDSVLAGGSEQFF. For the CDR3, the DNA is TGTGCCAGCAGCCAAGATTCGGTACTAGCGGGGGGCTCGGAGCAGTTCTTC.

The chain recombines TRBV3-1 with TRBJ1-4; no definite D call. Germline loops: CDR1 LGHDT, CDR2 YNNKEL (reference sequence). The CDR3 is 15 amino acids. V was clipped by 2 bases and J by 1 base, with 8 bases between them. The CDR3, as DNA: TGTGCCAGCAGCCAACTCATTCTAACTAATGAAAAACTGTTTTTT. Amino acid sequence: CASSQLILTNEKLFF.

The sample holds a few counts of this clonotype. This rearrangement joins TRBV9 to TRBJ2-6, with D possibly matching TRBD2 (6 bases). This CDR3 region has 16 residues. The germline V gene has CDR1 SGDLS and CDR2 YYNGEE. V lost 4 bases and J lost 0, with 11 bases in between. The CDR3, as DNA: TGTGCCAGCAGCCGCGGGGTCTACTCTGGGGCCAACGTCCTGACTTTC. Protein sequence: CASSRGVYSGANVLTF.

This chain connects TRBV18 to TRBJ2-5; unclear D gene. Germline values: CDR1 KGHSH, CDR2 LQKENI. The CDR3 runs 13 residues. Trimming shortened V by 2 bases and J by 3 bases, and 7 bases separated the two germline ends. The DNA of the CDR3 is TGTGCCAGCTCACCAGCATCCGAAGAGACCCAGTACTTC. Translation: CASSPASEETQYF.

This clonotype was recorded many times. CDR3 residues: CASSLRQGAYEQYF. CDR3 coding DNA: TGTGCCAGCAGCCTAAGACAGGGAGCCTACGAGCAGTACTTC. The V and J genes are TRBV11-2 and TRBJ2-7, with TRBD1 matching 7 bases. Losses at the gene ends were 5 bases for V and 2 bases for J; bases not matched to a gene: 6. Per germline, CDR1 SGHAT and CDR2 FQNNGV. The CDR3 runs to 14 residues.

This clonotype has more than one count but fewer than ten. V usage is TRBV7-3 and J usage is TRBJ1-1; 8 bases agree with TRBD1. CDR3 size: 16 residues. Unmatched junction bases numbered 11, after V lost 4 bases and J lost 4 bases. Per germline, CDR1 SGHTA and CDR2 FQGTGA. CDR3 nucleotides: TGTGCCAGCAGCTCCACCCTCGGCACAGGGGGCACTGAAGCTTTCTTT. Protein sequence: CASSSTLGTGGTEAFF.

On this clonotype itself: A much larger clone is a single base away; this may be a read error. The chain combines TRBV28 with TRBJ2-7; 9 bases line up with TRBD2. The germline V gene has CDR1 MDHEN and CDR2 SYDVKM. This CDR3 comprises 13 residues. This CDR3 reads CASRLAGDYEQNF. CDR3 nucleotide sequence: TGTGCCAGCAGACTAGCGGGCGACTACGAGCAGAACTTC. The full variable domain, completed using reference TRBV28 and TRBJ2-7, is DVKVTQSSRYLVKRTGEKVFLECVQDMDHENMFWYRQDPGLGLRLIYFSYDVKMKEKGDIPEGYSVSREKKERFSLILESASTNQTSMYLCASRLAGDYEQNFGPGTRLTVT.

This clonotype was seen more than once but under ten times. The V and J genes are TRBV29-1 and TRBJ2-3; D unclear. The germline gives CDR1 SQVTM, CDR2 ANQGSEA. This CDR3 contains 13 residues. The germline V and J ends were trimmed by 0 bases and 4 bases, with 8 bases remaining between them. The chain's CDR3 is CSVEDKTPDTQYF. The CDR3 DNA reads TGCAGCGTTGAAGATAAGACCCCAGATACGCAGTATTTT.